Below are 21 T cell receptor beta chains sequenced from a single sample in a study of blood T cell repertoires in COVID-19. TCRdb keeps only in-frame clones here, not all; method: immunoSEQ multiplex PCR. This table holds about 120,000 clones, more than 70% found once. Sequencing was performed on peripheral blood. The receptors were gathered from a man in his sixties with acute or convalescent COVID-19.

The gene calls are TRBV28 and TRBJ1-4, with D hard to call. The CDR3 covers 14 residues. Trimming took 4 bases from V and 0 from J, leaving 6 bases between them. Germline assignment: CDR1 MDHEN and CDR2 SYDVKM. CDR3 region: CASSWQATNEKLFF. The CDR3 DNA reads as TGTGCCAGCAGTTGGCAGGCAACTAATGAAAAACTGTTTTTT.

CDR3: CASSLLVEQFF. The CDR3 DNA follows: TGTGCCAGCAGCTTATTAGTCGAGCAGTTCTTC. The gene calls are TRBV7-2 and TRBJ2-1; no firm D call. The CDR3 spans 11 residues. Trimming removed 2 bases at V and 10 bases at J, with 6 bases between. Germline V gene data show CDR1 as SGHTA and CDR2 as FQGNSA.

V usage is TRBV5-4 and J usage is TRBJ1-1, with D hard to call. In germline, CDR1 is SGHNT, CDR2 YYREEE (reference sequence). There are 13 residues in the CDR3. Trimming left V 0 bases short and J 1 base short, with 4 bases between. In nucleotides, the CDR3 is TGTGCCAGCAGCTTGGATAGGAACACTGAAGCTTTCTTT. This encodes CASSLDRNTEAFF.

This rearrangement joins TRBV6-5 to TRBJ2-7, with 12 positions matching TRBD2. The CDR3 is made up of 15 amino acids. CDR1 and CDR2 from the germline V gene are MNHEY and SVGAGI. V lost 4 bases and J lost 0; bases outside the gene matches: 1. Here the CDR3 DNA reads TGTGCCAGCAGTTGGACTAGCGGGGCCTCCTACGAGCAGTACTTC. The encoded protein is CASSWTSGASYEQYF.

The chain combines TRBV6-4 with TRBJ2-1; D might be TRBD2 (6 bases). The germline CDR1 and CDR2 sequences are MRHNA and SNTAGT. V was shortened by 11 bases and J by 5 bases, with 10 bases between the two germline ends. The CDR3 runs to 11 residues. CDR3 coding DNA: TGTGCCTCGGGGACTCACAATGAGCAGTTCTTC. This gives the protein CASGTHNEQFF.

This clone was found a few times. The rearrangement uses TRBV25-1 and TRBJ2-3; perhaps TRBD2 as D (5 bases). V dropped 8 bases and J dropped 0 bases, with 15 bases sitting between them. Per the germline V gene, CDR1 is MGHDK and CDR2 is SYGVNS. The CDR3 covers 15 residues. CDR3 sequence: CASPLRRGSTDTQYF. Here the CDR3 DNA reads TGTGCCAGCCCCCTCCGCCGGGGTAGCACAGATACGCAGTATTTT.

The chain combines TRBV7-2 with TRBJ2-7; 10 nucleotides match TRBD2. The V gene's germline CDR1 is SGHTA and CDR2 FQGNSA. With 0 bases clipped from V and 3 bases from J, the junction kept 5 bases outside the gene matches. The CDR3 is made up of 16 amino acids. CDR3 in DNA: TGTGCCAGCAGCTTAGCGGCTAGCGGGAGTATCTACGAGCAGTACTTC. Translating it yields CASSLAASGSIYEQYF.

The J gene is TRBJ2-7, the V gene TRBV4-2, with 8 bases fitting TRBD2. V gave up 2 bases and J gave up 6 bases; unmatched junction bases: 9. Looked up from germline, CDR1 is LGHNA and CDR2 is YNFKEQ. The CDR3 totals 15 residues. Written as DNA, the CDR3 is TGTGCCAGCAGCCAATCCCCGGGGGGGCTTAGCGAGCAGTACTTC. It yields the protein CASSQSPGGLSEQYF.

The CDR3 here is CASTDRVGDLSPLHF. The CDR3 DNA is TGTGCCAGCACCGATCGTGTCGGGGATCTAAGTCCCCTCCACTTT. This chain links TRBV7-8 with TRBJ1-6, with no clear D. Germline V gives CDR1 SGHVS, CDR2 FQNEAQ. Trimming took 7 bases from V and 13 from J, leaving 23 bases between them. The CDR3 runs to 15 residues.

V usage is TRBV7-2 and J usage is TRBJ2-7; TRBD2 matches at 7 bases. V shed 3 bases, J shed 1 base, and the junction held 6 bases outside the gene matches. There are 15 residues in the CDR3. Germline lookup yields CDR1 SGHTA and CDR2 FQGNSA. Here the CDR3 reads CASSFSGTLSYEQYF. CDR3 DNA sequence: TGTGCCAGCAGCTTCAGCGGGACGCTGTCCTACGAGCAGTACTTC.

The CDR3 region has the DNA TGCGCCAGCAGTGGGGACAATGCTAACTATGGCTACACCTTC. Translating gives CASSGDNANYGYTF. The J gene is TRBJ1-2, the V gene TRBV10-2; D might be TRBD1 (6 bases). Germline-derived CDR1 and CDR2 are WSHSY and SAAADI. V was pared by 4 bases and J by 0 bases, with 9 bases between. CDR3 length: 14 amino acids.

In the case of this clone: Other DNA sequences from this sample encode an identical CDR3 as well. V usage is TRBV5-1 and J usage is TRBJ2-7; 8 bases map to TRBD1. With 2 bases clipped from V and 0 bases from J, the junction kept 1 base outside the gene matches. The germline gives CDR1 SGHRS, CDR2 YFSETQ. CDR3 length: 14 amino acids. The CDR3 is CASSFGQGSYEQYF. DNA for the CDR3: TGCGCCAGCAGCTTTGGACAGGGCTCCTACGAGCAGTACTTC.

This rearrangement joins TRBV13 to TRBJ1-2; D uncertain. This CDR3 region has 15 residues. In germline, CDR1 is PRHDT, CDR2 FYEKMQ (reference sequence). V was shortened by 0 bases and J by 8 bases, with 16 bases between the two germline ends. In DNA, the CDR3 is TGTGCCAGCAGCTTAGGTGCGGTCTCACGCCGCGGCTACACCTTC. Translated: CASSLGAVSRRGYTF.

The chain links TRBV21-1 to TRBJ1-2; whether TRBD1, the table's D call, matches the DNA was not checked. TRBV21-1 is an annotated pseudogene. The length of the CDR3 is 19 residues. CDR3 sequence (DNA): TGTGCCAGCAGCAAAGCTAGGAGACAGAAAGATTGGGCTAACTATGGCTACACCTTC. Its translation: CASSKARRQKDWANYGYTF.

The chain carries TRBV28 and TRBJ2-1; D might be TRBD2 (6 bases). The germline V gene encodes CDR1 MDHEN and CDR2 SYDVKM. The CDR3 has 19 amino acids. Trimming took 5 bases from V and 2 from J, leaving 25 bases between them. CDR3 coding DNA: TGTGCCAGCAGTCCCCATTTTACTCAAGCGGGTGGCCCCTACAATGAGCAGTTCTTC. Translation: CASSPHFTQAGGPYNEQFF. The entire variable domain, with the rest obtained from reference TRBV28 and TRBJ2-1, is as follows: DVKVTQSSRYLVKRTGEKVFLECVQDMDHENMFWYRQDPGLGLRLIYFSYDVKMKEKGDIPEGYSVSREKKERFSLILESASTNQTSMYLCASSPHFTQAGGPYNEQFFGPGTRLTVL.

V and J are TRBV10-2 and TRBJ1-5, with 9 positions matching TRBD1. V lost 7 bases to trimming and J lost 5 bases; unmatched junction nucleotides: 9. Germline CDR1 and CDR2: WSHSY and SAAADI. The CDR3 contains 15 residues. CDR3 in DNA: TGCGCCAGCACGAGGGGACAGGGTCTTTATCAGCCCCAGCATTTT. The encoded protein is CASTRGQGLYQPQHF.

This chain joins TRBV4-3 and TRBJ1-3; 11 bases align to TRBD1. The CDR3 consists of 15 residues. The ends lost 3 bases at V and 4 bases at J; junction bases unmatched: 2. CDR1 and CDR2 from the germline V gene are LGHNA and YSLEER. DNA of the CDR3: TGCGCCAGCAGCCACGGGACAGGGGGAGGAAACACCATATATTTT. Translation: CASSHGTGGGNTIYF.

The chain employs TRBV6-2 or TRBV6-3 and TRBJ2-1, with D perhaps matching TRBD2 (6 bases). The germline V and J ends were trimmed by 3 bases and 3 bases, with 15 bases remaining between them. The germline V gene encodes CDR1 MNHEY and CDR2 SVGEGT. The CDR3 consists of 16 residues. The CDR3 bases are TGTGCCAGCAGTTATGATGGAGGGGCTTTCTACAATGAGCAGTTCTTC. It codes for CASSYDGGAFYNEQFF.

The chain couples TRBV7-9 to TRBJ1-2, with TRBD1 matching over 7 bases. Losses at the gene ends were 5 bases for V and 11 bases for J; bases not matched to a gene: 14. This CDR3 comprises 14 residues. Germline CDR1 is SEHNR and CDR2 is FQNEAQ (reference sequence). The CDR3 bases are TGTGCCAGCAGCCCCGGGACAGCTCCCTCGGGGTACACCTTC. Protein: CASSPGTAPSGYTF.

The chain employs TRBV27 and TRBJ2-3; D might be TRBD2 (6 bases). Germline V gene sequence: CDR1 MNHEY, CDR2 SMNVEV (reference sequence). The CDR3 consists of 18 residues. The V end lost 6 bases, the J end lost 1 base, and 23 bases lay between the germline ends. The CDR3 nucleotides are TGTGCCAGCAGCCTTATAGGGGCTGGAGGGCTCGGCACAGATACGCAGTATTTT. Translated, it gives CASSLIGAGGLGTDTQYF.

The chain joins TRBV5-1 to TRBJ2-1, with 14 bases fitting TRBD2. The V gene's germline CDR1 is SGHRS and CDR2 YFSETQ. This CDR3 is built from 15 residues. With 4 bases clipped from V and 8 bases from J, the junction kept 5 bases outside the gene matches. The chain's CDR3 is CASSVGTSGSYEQFF. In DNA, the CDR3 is TGCGCCAGCAGCGTAGGGACTAGCGGGAGCTATGAGCAGTTCTTC.